The rows below give T cell receptor beta chains drawn from one sample of a study of blood T cells in healthy people across ages. TCRdb fed the 5' RACE reads into MiXCR, producing one record per CDR3 protein. The data contain some 700,000 distinct CDR3 sequences, more than 40% of them singletons. Sequencing input: blood. The receptors were sampled from a woman aged 60-75 years in good health. Each CDR3 is given without its conserved first and last residue.

TRBJ2-7 TRBV10-3 AISESRGPYEQY
TRBJ2-3 TRBV10-3 AISTTDTQY
TRBJ2-7 TRBV15 ATRQGSSYEQY
TRBJ2-3 TRBV30 AWSYGGTDTQY
TRBJ2-2 TRBV4-2 ASSQEGGRRGGELF
TRBJ2-7 TRBV4-1 ASSQADGVTYEQY
TRBJ2-5 TRBV24-1 ATSDPTGGSETQY
TRBJ1-4 TRBV29-1 SVVPGADEKLF
TRBJ2-7 TRBV12-3/TRBV12-4 ASSYRGLGEQY
TRBJ2-2 TRBV9 ASTSRGGGELF
TRBJ1-1 TRBV25-1 ASSQRNLNTEAF
TRBJ1-2 TRBV5-8 ASSFFPTANYGYT
TRBJ2-3 TRBV9 ASSGPGGAADTQY
TRBJ1-2 TRBV29-1 SVPPRARGYGYT
TRBJ1-1 TRBV25-1 ASSVRARVSEAF
TRBJ2-1 TRBV7-2 ASSLGSISFEQF
TRBJ1-1 TRBV29-1 SGGGGNTEAF
TRBJ2-7 TRBV14 ASSRWTGQGYEQY
TRBJ2-1 TRBV28 ASSLSSGRVGEQF
TRBJ1-1 TRBV18 ASSPREGNTEAF
TRBJ1-3 TRBV11-2 ASSLNTGRNTIY
TRBJ2-7 TRBV28 ASSSVAEAGAYVQY
TRBJ1-5 TRBV6-2/TRBV6-3 ASEFGPVVSNQPQH
TRBJ1-6 TRBV13 ASSLNRVGSPLH
TRBJ2-2 TRBV11-2 ASSTGLVNTGEQF
TRBJ2-1 TRBV7-8 ASSPFQRANEQF
TRBJ1-2 TRBV5-6 ASSRPDIYGYT
TRBJ2-1 TRBV29-1 SVLLAGGPWGEQF
TRBJ1-5 TRBV6-2/TRBV6-3 ASSYAAGGQPQH
TRBJ2-3 TRBV7-3 ASSPRTGGKDAQY
TRBJ2-7 TRBV9 ASSAVAGGPGEQY
TRBJ2-5 TRBV27 ASSPDRRQETQY
TRBJ2-5 TRBV12-3/TRBV12-4 ASSLSGGRLETQY
TRBJ2-3 TRBV10-1 ASSESLAGGQITQY
TRBJ2-1 TRBV6-1 ASSGSILRTSGYNEQF
TRBJ2-1 TRBV4-2 ASSPTSGNNEQF
TRBJ2-6 TRBV7-9 ASSLAPVGRSSGANVLT
TRBJ2-3 TRBV6-2/TRBV6-3 ASSFTATDTQY
TRBJ2-3 TRBV9 ASSVAGGGAADTQY
TRBJ2-1 TRBV7-2 ASSRIGVNEQF
TRBJ1-5 TRBV12-3/TRBV12-4 ASSLSQGGQPQH
TRBJ2-7 TRBV20-1 SATTSEGYEQY
TRBJ2-1 TRBV6-1 ASPGTSGNSEQF
TRBJ2-1 TRBV2 ASSEALRSVRDNEQF
TRBJ2-1 TRBV6-5 ASSYSKSGVSYNGQF
TRBJ2-7 TRBV20-1 SAHSGTSGSPYGQY
TRBJ2-7 TRBV28 ASSLGLVGSYGQY
TRBJ2-2 TRBV7-6 ASSLNPAGGTGELF
- TRBV20-1 SARKRGAEETQF
TRBJ2-7 TRBV20-1 GARWADRSYNEQY
TRBJ2-3 TRBV10-3 AISEESGSSTDTQY
TRBJ2-2 TRBV7-3 ASSFGSDTGELF
TRBJ1-2 TRBV6-2/TRBV6-3 ASSYPGQETYGYT
TRBJ2-3 TRBV13 ASSRPVASLHTDTQY
TRBJ1-6 TRBV10-3 AISEGESPLH
TRBJ2-1 TRBV2 ASLGGGAHNEQF
TRBJ1-4 TRBV20-1 SARTGDVEEKLF
TRBJ2-4 TRBV7-3 ASSLGGASKNIQY
TRBJ1-4 TRBV10-3 AISPGQLGATNEKLF